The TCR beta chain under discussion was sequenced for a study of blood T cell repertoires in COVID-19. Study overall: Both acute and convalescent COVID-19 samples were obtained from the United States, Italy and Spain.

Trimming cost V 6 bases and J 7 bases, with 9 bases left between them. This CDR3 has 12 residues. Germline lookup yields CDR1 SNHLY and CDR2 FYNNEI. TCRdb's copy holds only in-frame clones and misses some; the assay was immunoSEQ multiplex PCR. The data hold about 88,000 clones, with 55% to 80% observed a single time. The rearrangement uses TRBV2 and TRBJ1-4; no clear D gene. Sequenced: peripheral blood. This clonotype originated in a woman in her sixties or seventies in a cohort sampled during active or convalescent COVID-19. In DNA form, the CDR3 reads TGTGCCAGCAGAGCGGGGATTGAAAAACTGTTTTTT. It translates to CASRAGIEKLFF.